A single sample is the source of the 31 T cell receptor beta chains below, sequenced in a study of radiation and T cells in renal cell carcinoma. Documented time point: blood 4 weeks post-SBRT, at nephrectomy. The treatment denotes: 15 Gy SBRT to primary tumor, nephrectomy 4 weeks later. Here immunoSEQ multiplex PCR was the method, and the copy in TCRdb shows in-frame clones only, minus some. The table lists about 77,000 clones, over 65% of them singletons. Sequences were derived from blood, sampled from a patient whose treatment included radiotherapy and nephrectomy. These receptors originate from an older woman with renal cell carcinoma.

The chain links TRBV5-5 to TRBJ1-4; no clear D. CDR1 SGHKS and CDR2 YYEKEE come from the germline V gene (reference sequence). CDR3 length equals 14 residues. Trimming cost V 0 bases and J 0 bases, with 3 bases left between them. The CDR3 here is CASSLGATNEKLFF. The CDR3 coding sequence is TGTGCCAGCAGCTTGGGGGCAACTAATGAAAAACTGTTTTTT. Full variable domain (outside the CDR3, taken from reference TRBV5-5 and TRBJ1-4): DAGVTQSPTHLIKTRGQQVTLRCSPISGHKSVSWYQQVLGQGPQFIFQYYEKEERGRGNFPDRFSARQFPNYSSELNVNALLLGDSALYLCASSLGATNEKLFFGSGTQLSVL.

The J gene is TRBJ2-2, the V gene TRBV29-1; possibly TRBD1 for D (5 bases). Trimming pared 8 bases from V and 0 bases from J, leaving 16 bases between. Germline assignment: CDR1 SQVTM and CDR2 ANQGSEA. This CDR3 region has 15 residues. Here the CDR3 reads CSYVAGNANTGELFF. The DNA for the CDR3 is TGCAGCTATGTGGCAGGGAACGCGAACACCGGGGAGCTGTTTTTT.

The chain is built from TRBV5-4 and TRBJ2-5, with D possibly being TRBD2 (5 bases). CDR3 length: 13 amino acids. V was cut by 6 bases and J by 4 bases, with 13 bases left in between. Germline CDR1 and CDR2: SGHNT and YYREEE (reference sequence). CDR3 DNA: TGTGCCAGCATGTCGCGGGCCGGAGAGACCCAGTACTTC. Translating gives CASMSRAGETQYF.

The chain is built from TRBV19 and TRBJ2-6; TRBD2 might be the D (7 bases). V gave up 3 bases and J gave up 10 bases, with 19 bases separating them. The V gene's germline CDR1 is LNHDA and CDR2 SQIVND (reference sequence). The CDR3 covers 16 residues. The CDR3 DNA reads as TGTGCCAGTAGTATTATAGGGGGGGCTTGGAGAAACGTCCTGACTTTC. As protein: CASSIIGGAWRNVLTF.

This chain links TRBV4-1 with TRBJ1-1; possibly TRBD1 for D (5 bases). The CDR3 length is 13 residues. Germline V CDR1 and CDR2: MGHRA, YSYEKL. V was trimmed by 2 bases and J by 4 bases, leaving 8 bases between them. Here the CDR3 reads CASSQTGRTEAFF. The CDR3 bases are TGCGCCAGCAGCCAAACAGGTCGCACTGAAGCTTTCTTT.

The chain has TRBV5-6 and TRBJ1-4; the D is unclear. V shed 0 bases and J shed 2 bases, with 8 bases lying between them. The CDR3 extends over 15 amino acids. CDR1 and CDR2 (germline): SGHDT, YYEEEE. The DNA for the CDR3 is TGTGCCAGCAGCTTGGCGGGTGTGACTAATGAAAAACTGTTTTTT. Residues: CASSLAGVTNEKLFF.

The CDR3 sequence is CASSPRPGYLLSGNTIYF. The DNA of the CDR3 is TGTGCCAGCAGCCCTCGGCCAGGGTACCTTCTCTCTGGAAACACCATATATTTT. The genes are TRBV7-6 and TRBJ1-3; tentative D call: TRBD1 (5 bases). Germline V lookup: CDR1 SGHVS, CDR2 FNYEAQ. The CDR3 consists of 18 residues. Trimming took off 5 bases at V and 0 bases at J, with 20 bases between the two ends.

The J gene is TRBJ1-1, the V gene TRBV28; D is possibly TRBD1 (5 bases). Germline loops: CDR1 MDHEN, CDR2 SYDVKM. The CDR3 has 14 amino acids. Trimming stripped 2 bases from V and 5 bases from J, with 12 bases between. CDR3 DNA sequence: TGTGCCAGCAGTTTAGAGTGGGGGGAGACTGAAGCTTTCTTT. It specifies CASSLEWGETEAFF.

As concerns this clone: In the same sample, other DNA sequences code for this CDR3. The rearrangement joins TRBV5-6 to TRBJ2-1, with D perhaps matching TRBD1 (5 bases). The CDR3 totals 14 residues. V was cut by 0 bases and J by 3 bases, with 7 bases left in between. From germline, CDR1 is SGHDT and CDR2 YYEEEE. The CDR3 nucleotides read TGTGCCAGCAGCTTGGGACAGTACTACAATGAGCAGTTCTTC. Translating it yields CASSLGQYYNEQFF.

The chain combines TRBV9 with TRBJ2-2, with D perhaps being TRBD1 or TRBD2 (5 bases each). From germline, CDR1 is SGDLS and CDR2 YYNGEE. V gave up 5 bases and J gave up 4 bases, with 15 bases separating them. CDR3 length: 15 residues. In nucleotides, the CDR3 is TGTGCCAGCAGTCCTGACCGGGACCCCACCGGGGAGCTGTTTTTT. Protein sequence: CASSPDRDPTGELFF.

The V call is TRBV6-6, the J call TRBJ1-4, with unresolved D. The CDR3 is 14 residues long. V was cut by 3 bases and J by 8 bases, with 13 bases left in between. CDR1 and CDR2 from the germline V gene are MNHNY and SVGAGI (reference sequence). This CDR3 is CASSYDTGREKLFF. The CDR3 DNA reads as TGTGCCAGCAGTTATGACACCGGTCGGGAAAAACTGTTTTTT.

V usage is TRBV2 and J usage is TRBJ2-7; TRBD2 agrees at 14 bases. The CDR3 consists of 17 residues. V was clipped by 4 bases and J by 5 bases; unmatched bases: 10. CDR1 SNHLY and CDR2 FYNNEI come from the germline V gene. The CDR3 DNA reads as TGTGCCAGCAGTGTCGGACGGGGGACTAGCGGGAGCCACGAGCAGTACTTC. Its translation is CASSVGRGTSGSHEQYF.

The chain recombines TRBV10-3 with TRBJ2-2; 8 positions agree with TRBD1. The CDR3 is 14 residues long. Trimming at V came to 6 bases and at J to 8 bases, leaving 8 bases not matched to a gene. In germline, CDR1 is ENHRY, CDR2 SYGVKD. The CDR3, as DNA: TGTGCCATCAGCCAGGACAGGGTTGGTGGGGAGCTGTTTTTT. Translated, it gives CAISQDRVGGELFF.

The J gene is TRBJ1-4, the V gene TRBV30; no firm D call. The CDR3 extends over 14 amino acids. Trimming cost V 0 bases and J 0 bases, with 5 bases left between them. Germline assignment: CDR1 GTSNPN and CDR2 SVGIG (reference sequence). The CDR3, as DNA: TGTGCCTGGAGTGTCGCGACAACTAATGAAAAACTGTTTTTT. It codes for CAWSVATTNEKLFF.

J is TRBJ2-7 and V is TRBV28; 8 nucleotides line up with TRBD2. V lost 2 bases and J lost 2; bases outside the gene matches: 8. The germline CDR1 and CDR2 sequences are MDHEN and SYDVKM. The CDR3 has 16 residues. The CDR3: CASSLRRRAGAYEQYF. In DNA, the CDR3 is TGTGCCAGCAGTTTACGCCGTAGAGCGGGGGCCTACGAGCAGTACTTC.

The chain uses TRBV4-1 and TRBJ1-1, with unresolved D. The CDR3 has 18 amino acids. Trimming stripped 3 bases from V and 2 bases from J, with 22 bases between. Germline CDR1 and CDR2: MGHRA and YSYEKL. CDR3 DNA: TGCGCCAGCAGCCACAAATTGGGCAGTGATTTCTCAAACACTGAAGCTTTCTTT. This translates into CASSHKLGSDFSNTEAFF.

The V gene is TRBV10-3, the J gene TRBJ2-3, with D unclear. The germline gives CDR1 ENHRY, CDR2 SYGVKD. The CDR3 has 12 residues. V was trimmed by 8 bases and J by 0 bases, leaving 6 bases between them. The CDR3 DNA sequence: TGTGCCATCCGAGACAGCACAGATACGCAGTATTTT. Translated, it gives CAIRDSTDTQYF.

The rearrangement uses TRBV5-6 and TRBJ1-2, with 8 bases identical to TRBD1. CDR3 length: 14 residues. The V gene's germline CDR1 is SGHDT and CDR2 YYEEEE. The V and J ends lost 4 bases and 6 bases, in that order; junction bases with no gene match: 8. Here the CDR3 reads CASSLGQGGDGYTF. CDR3 sequence (DNA): TGTGCCAGCAGCCTTGGACAGGGCGGGGATGGCTACACCTTC.

V usage is TRBV27 and J usage is TRBJ1-6; 8 bases align to TRBD1. Germline CDR1 is MNHEY and CDR2 is SMNVEV (reference sequence). V lost 5 bases to trimming and J lost 9 bases; unmatched junction nucleotides: 9. This CDR3 contains 15 residues. Here the CDR3 reads CASSPGTGSRSPLHF. CDR3 in DNA: TGTGCCAGCAGTCCAGGGACAGGCTCCCGTTCACCCCTCCACTTT.

A single count supports this clone. The V and J genes are TRBV28 and TRBJ1-2, with unresolved D. The CDR3 totals 12 residues. Germline values: CDR1 MDHEN, CDR2 SYDVKM. V gave up 6 bases and J gave up 0 bases, with 5 bases separating them. The CDR3 sequence is CASRAANYGYTF. CDR3 DNA: TGTGCCAGCAGGGCAGCTAACTATGGCTACACCTTC.

V gene TRBV6-6 combines with J gene TRBJ1-5, with 7 bases aligning to TRBD1. With V trimmed by 5 bases and J by 7 bases, 11 bases remained unmatched. Germline loops: CDR1 MNHNY, CDR2 SVGAGI (reference sequence). CDR3 size: 15 residues. CDR3 sequence reads: CASSRDSVGFQPQHF. The CDR3 DNA reads TGTGCCAGCAGTCGGGACAGTGTCGGCTTCCAGCCCCAGCATTTT.

The chain joins TRBV28 to TRBJ2-1; TRBD1 matches 7 bases. The V gene end was trimmed by 4 bases and the J gene end by 4 bases; junction bases not matched to a gene: 13. Germline V gives CDR1 MDHEN, CDR2 SYDVKM. The CDR3 length is 17 residues. DNA for the CDR3: TGTGCCAGCAGTTCCCATGGGACAGTGAAGAATTACAATGAGCAGTTCTTC. This gives the protein CASSSHGTVKNYNEQFF.

The rearrangement uses TRBV6-5 and TRBJ1-4; 8 nucleotides agree with TRBD1. The CDR3 consists of 15 residues. Losses at the gene ends were 5 bases for V and 1 base for J; bases not matched to a gene: 3. The germline V gene has CDR1 MNHEY and CDR2 SVGAGI. Here the CDR3 DNA reads TGTGCCAGCAGTCTGGACAGGGTAACTAATGAAAAACTGTTTTTT. Encoded protein: CASSLDRVTNEKLFF.

V and J are TRBV28 and TRBJ2-1; no clear D. This CDR3 comprises 11 residues. V lost 3 bases and J 11 bases, leaving 8 bases between the germline ends. Germline loops: CDR1 MDHEN, CDR2 SYDVKM. The CDR3 DNA sequence: TGTGCCAGCAGTTTTGTAACAAAGCAGTTCTTC. Residues: CASSFVTKQFF.

The chain uses TRBV19 and TRBJ1-5; D is perhaps TRBD1 (6 bases). CDR1 and CDR2 (germline): LNHDA, SQIVND (reference sequence). The CDR3 runs to 16 residues. The ends were cut back, 5 bases at V and 0 bases at J, with 14 bases in the middle. CDR3 nucleotides: TGTGCCAGTAGTTCGAGACAGGCTTATAGCAATCAGCCCCAGCATTTT. Residues: CASSSRQAYSNQPQHF.

This clone was seen a few times. The J gene is TRBJ1-2, the V gene TRBV4-1; D gene ambiguous. CDR3 size: 13 residues. Germline V gene sequence: CDR1 MGHRA, CDR2 YSYEKL. Between the trimmed V and J ends, which lost 1 base and 8 bases, there was a span of 11 bases. In nucleotides, the CDR3 is TGCGCCAGCAGCCAAGTCGGGGTATTCGGCTACACCTTC. Its protein is CASSQVGVFGYTF.

This chain links TRBV18 with TRBJ1-6; 8 bases match TRBD1. This CDR3 is 15 amino acids long. Germline V gene lookup returns CDR1 KGHSH and CDR2 LQKENI. V was clipped by 7 bases and J by 7 bases; unmatched bases: 9. The CDR3 DNA reads as TGTGCCAGCTTGCCGGACAGGGCTAGAAATTCACCCCTCCACTTT. Its protein is CASLPDRARNSPLHF. Full variable domain (outside the CDR3, taken from reference TRBV18 and TRBJ1-6): NAGVMQNPRHLVRRRGQEARLRCSPMKGHSHVYWYRQLPEEGLKFMVYLQKENIIDESGMPKERFSAEFPKEGPSILRIQQVVRGDSAAYFCASLPDRARNSPLHFGNGTRLTVT.

The V gene is TRBV19, the J gene TRBJ1-5; no firm D call. Germline V gene sequence: CDR1 LNHDA, CDR2 SQIVND (reference sequence). The CDR3 is 14 amino acids. V lost 3 bases and J lost 0, with 6 bases in between. The CDR3 nucleotides read TGTGCCAGTAGTATGACCTCTAGCAATCAGCCCCAGCATTTT. It translates to CASSMTSSNQPQHF.

CDR3 sequence: CASSQATRTGDTEAFF. In DNA form, the CDR3 reads TGTGCCAGCAGCCAAGCTACCCGGACAGGGGACACTGAAGCTTTCTTT. The rearrangement links TRBV11-2 to TRBJ1-1, with 9 bases that match TRBD1. The trim removed 5 bases at V and 3 bases at J, leaving 10 bases unmatched. The CDR3 contains 16 residues. Per the germline V gene, CDR1 is SGHAT and CDR2 is FQNNGV.

V is TRBV2 and J is TRBJ1-2; D is unclear. Germline assignment: CDR1 SNHLY and CDR2 FYNNEI. CDR3 length: 14 amino acids. The V and J ends lost 3 bases and 2 bases respectively, with 10 bases between them. CDR3 residues: CASSDLAGNYGYTF. DNA of the CDR3: TGTGCCAGCAGTGATCTTGCGGGAAACTATGGCTACACCTTC.

V is TRBV15 and J is TRBJ1-1, with D hard to call. The V end lost 0 bases, the J end lost 5 bases, and 7 bases lay between the germline ends. The CDR3 length is 13 residues. Germline CDR1 and CDR2: LNHNV and YYDKDF (reference sequence). The CDR3 loop is CATSRDFHTEAFF. CDR3 nucleotide sequence: TGTGCCACCAGCAGAGATTTTCATACTGAAGCTTTCTTT.